This TCR beta chain was identified during a study of shared clonotypes between healthy human individuals. This table comes from immunoSEQ multiplex PCR, and its TCRdb copy is limited to in-frame clones, with some not included. The sample holds some 2.1 million clones, roughly 95% seen once. The CD4+ fraction was divided into a CD45RA+ naive subset and a CD45RA-negative memory subset. The material sequenced was naive CD4+ T cells sorted from blood. The subset here: CD45RA+ positively selected. The sequence derives from a man aged 18 to 29 in good health.

This CDR3 reads CASRRPAPGGFSPLHF. The CDR3 coding sequence is TGTGCCAGCAGGAGACCAGCTCCAGGGGGATTTTCACCCCTCCACTTT. This chain uses TRBV28 with TRBJ1-6; 7 nucleotides agree with TRBD1. Germline CDR1 and CDR2: MDHEN and SYDVKM. CDR3 length equals 16 residues. J gave up 9 bases and V 6 bases, and 14 bases lay outside the gene matches. Based on the CDR3 plus reference TRBV28 and TRBJ1-6, the full variable domain is DVKVTQSSRYLVKRTGEKVFLECVQDMDHENMFWYRQDPGLGLRLIYFSYDVKMKEKGDIPEGYSVSREKKERFSLILESASTNQTSMYLCASRRPAPGGFSPLHFGNGTRLTVT.